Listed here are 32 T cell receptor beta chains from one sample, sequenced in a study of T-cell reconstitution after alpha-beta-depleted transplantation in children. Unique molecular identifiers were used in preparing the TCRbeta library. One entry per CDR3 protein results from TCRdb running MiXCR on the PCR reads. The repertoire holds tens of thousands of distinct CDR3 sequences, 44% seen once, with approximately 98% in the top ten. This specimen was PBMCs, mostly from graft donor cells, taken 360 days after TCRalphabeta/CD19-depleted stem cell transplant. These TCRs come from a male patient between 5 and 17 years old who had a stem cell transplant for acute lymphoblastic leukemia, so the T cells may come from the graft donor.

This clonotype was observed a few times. CDR3 DNA sequence: TGTGCCAGCAGTGATTCCAGCCGGGACAGGGGAAACACCATATATTTT. Protein sequence: CASSDSSRDRGNTIYF. The chain couples TRBV12-3 or TRBV12-4 to TRBJ1-3; TRBD1 matches at 8 bases. V trimming: 5 bases; J trimming: 4 bases; junction bases outside the gene matches: 10. The CDR3 contains 16 residues.

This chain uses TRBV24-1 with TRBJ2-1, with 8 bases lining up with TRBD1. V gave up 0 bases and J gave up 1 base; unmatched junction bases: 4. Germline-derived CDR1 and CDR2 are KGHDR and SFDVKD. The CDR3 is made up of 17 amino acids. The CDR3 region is CATSDLPGQVSYNEQFF. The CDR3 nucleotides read TGTGCCACCAGTGATTTGCCGGGACAGGTTTCCTACAATGAGCAGTTCTTC.

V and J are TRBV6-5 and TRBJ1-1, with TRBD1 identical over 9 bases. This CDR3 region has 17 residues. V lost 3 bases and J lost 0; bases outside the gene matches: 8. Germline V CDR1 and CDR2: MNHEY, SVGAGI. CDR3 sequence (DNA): TGTGCCAGCAGTTATTACAGGGGGCGAGGGGTGAACACTGAAGCTTTCTTT. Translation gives CASSYYRGRGVNTEAFF.

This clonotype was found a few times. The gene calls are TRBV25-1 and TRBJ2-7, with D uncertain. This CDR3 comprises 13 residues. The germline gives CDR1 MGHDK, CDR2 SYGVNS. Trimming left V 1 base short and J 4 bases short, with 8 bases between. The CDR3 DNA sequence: TGTGCCAGCAGTGAATCACCCGGGTACGAGCAGTACTTC. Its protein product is CASSESPGYEQYF.

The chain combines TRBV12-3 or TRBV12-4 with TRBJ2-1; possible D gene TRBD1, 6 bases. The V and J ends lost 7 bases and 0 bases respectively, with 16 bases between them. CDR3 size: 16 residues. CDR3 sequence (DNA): TGTGCCAGCACCCTCCAAGGGGGACACTCCTACAATGAGCAGTTCTTC. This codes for CASTLQGGHSYNEQFF.

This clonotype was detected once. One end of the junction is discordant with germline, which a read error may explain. The CDR3 sequence is CSARDWGDRLFLF. Written as DNA, the CDR3 is TGCAGTGCTAGAGATTGGGGGGACAGGCTATTCCTTTTC. The rearrangement uses TRBV20-1 and TRBJ1-2; 8 nucleotides agree with TRBD1. The CDR3 spans 13 residues. Germline CDR1 and CDR2: DFQATT and SNEGSKA (reference sequence).

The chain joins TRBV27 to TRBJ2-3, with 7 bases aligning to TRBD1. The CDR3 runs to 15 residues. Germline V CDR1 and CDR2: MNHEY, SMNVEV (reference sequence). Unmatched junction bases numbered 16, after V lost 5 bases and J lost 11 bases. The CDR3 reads CASSPGQEGFLEQYF. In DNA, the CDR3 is TGTGCCAGCAGTCCCGGACAGGAAGGGTTTTTAGAGCAGTATTTT.

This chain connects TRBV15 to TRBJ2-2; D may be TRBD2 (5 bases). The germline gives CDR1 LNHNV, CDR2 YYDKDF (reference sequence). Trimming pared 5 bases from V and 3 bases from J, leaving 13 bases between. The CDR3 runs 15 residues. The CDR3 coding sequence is TGTGCCACCAGCTATACTAGAATCTACACCGGGGAGCTGTTTTTT. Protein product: CATSYTRIYTGELFF. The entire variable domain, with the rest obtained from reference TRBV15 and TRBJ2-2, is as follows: DAMVIQNPRYQVTQFGKPVTLSCSQTLNHNVMYWYQQKSSQAPKLLFHYYDKDFNNEADTPDNFQSRRPNTSFCFLDIRSPGLGDTAMYLCATSYTRIYTGELFFGEGSRLTVL.

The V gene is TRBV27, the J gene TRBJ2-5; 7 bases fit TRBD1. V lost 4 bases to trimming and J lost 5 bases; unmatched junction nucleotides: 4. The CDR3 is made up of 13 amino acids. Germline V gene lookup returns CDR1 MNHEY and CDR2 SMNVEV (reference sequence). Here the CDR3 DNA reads TGTGCCAGCAGTTACAGGGGTTCCGAGACCCAGTACTTC. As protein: CASSYRGSETQYF.

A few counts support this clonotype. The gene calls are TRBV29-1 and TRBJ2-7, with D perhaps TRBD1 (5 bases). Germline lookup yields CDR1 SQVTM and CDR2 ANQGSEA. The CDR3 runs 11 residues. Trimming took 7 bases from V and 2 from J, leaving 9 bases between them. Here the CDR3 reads CSGGETYEQYF. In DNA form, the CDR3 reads TGCAGCGGGGGCGAAACCTACGAGCAGTACTTC.

CDR3: CASSYGAGDSYEQYF. The DNA of the CDR3 is TGTGCCAGCAGTTACGGGGCGGGGGACTCCTACGAGCAGTACTTC. The chain carries TRBV6-2 or TRBV6-3 and TRBJ2-7, with 7 bases aligning to TRBD2. Germline assignment: CDR1 MNHEY and CDR2 SVGEGT. The CDR3 runs to 15 residues. Trimming at V came to 2 bases and at J to 0 bases, leaving 4 bases not matched to a gene.

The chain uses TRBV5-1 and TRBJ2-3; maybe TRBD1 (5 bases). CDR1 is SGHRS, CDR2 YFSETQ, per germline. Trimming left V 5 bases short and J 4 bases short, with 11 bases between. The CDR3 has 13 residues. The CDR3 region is CASRGAGPDTQYF. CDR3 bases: TGCGCCAGCAGAGGGGCCGGCCCAGATACGCAGTATTTT.

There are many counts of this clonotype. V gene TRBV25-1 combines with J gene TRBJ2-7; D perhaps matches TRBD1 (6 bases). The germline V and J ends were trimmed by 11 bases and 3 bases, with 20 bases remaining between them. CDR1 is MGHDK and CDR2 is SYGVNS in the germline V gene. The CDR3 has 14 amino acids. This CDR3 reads CASSRGGMNYEQYF. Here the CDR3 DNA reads TGTGCCTCCTCGCGAGGGGGAATGAACTACGAGCAGTACTTC.

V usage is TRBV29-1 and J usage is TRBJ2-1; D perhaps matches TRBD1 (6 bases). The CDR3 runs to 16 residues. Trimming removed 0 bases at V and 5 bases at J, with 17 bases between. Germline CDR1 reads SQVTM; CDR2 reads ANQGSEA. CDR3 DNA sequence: TGCAGCGTTGAAGATTGGGCGGCAGGGGTCGACAATGAGCAGTTCTTC. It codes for CSVEDWAAGVDNEQFF.

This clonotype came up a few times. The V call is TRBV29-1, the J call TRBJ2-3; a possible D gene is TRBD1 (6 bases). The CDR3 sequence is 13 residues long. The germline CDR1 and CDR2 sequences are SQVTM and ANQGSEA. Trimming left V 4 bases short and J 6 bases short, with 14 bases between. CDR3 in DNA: TGCAGCGTTGTCCCAGGGGCGTTCGATACGCAGTATTTT. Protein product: CSVVPGAFDTQYF.

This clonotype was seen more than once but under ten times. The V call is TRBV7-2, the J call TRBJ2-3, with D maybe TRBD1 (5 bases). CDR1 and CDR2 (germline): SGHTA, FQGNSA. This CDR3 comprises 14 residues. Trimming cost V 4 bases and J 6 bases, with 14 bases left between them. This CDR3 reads CASSSLSGADTQYF. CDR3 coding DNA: TGTGCCAGCAGCTCCCTCTCTGGGGCTGATACGCAGTATTTT.

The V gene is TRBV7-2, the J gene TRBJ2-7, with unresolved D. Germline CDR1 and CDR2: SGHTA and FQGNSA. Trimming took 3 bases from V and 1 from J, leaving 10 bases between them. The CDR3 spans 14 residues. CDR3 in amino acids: CASSLSGDSYEQYF. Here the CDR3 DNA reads TGTGCCAGCAGCTTGTCAGGTGATTCCTACGAGCAGTACTTC.

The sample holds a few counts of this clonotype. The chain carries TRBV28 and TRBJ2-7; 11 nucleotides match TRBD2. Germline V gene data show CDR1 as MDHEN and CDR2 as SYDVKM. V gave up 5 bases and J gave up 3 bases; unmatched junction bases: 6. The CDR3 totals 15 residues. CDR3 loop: CASSTLAGALYEQYF. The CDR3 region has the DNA TGTGCCAGCAGTACACTAGCGGGGGCCCTCTACGAGCAGTACTTC. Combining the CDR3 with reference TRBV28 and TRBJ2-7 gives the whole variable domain DVKVTQSSRYLVKRTGEKVFLECVQDMDHENMFWYRQDPGLGLRLIYFSYDVKMKEKGDIPEGYSVSREKKERFSLILESASTNQTSMYLCASSTLAGALYEQYFGPGTRLTVT.

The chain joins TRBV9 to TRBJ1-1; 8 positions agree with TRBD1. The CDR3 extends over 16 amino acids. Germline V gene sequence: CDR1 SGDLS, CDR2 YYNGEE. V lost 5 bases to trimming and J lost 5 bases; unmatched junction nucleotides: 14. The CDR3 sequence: CASSMGPGGSGTEAFF. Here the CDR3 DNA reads TGTGCCAGCAGTATGGGCCCAGGGGGCTCAGGGACTGAAGCTTTCTTT.

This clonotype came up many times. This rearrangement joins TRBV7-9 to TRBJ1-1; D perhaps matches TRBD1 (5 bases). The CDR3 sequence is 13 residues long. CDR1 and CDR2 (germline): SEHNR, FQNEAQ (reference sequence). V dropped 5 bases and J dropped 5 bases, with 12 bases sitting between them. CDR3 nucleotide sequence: TGTGCCAGCAGCGGGGACCGCGGGACTGAAGCTTTCTTT. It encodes CASSGDRGTEAFF.

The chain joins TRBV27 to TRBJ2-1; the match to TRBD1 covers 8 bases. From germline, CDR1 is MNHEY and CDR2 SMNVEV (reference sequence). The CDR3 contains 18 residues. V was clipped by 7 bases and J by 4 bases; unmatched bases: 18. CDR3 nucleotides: TGTGCCAGCACCAAAAAAACAGGGGGGAAAGCGGGTTACAATGAGCAGTTCTTC. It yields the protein CASTKKTGGKAGYNEQFF.

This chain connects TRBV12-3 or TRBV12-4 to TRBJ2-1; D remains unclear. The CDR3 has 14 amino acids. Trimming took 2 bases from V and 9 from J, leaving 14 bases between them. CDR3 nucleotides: TGTGCCAGCAGTTTACCCCTGGTTGGTGGTGAGCAGTTCTTC. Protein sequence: CASSLPLVGGEQFF.

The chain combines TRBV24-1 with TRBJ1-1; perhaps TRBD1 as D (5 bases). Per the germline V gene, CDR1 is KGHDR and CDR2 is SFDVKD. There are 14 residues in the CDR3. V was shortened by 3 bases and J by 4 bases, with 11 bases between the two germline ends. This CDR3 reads CATSDNRGGTEAFF. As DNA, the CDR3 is TGTGCCACCAGTGATAATCGGGGGGGCACTGAAGCTTTCTTT.

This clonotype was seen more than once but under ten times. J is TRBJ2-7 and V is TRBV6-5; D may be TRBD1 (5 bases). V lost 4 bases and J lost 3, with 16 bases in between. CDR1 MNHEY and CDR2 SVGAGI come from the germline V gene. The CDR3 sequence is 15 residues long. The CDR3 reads CASSLAQQALYEQYF. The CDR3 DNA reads TGTGCCAGCAGTTTAGCCCAACAGGCCCTCTACGAGCAGTACTTC.

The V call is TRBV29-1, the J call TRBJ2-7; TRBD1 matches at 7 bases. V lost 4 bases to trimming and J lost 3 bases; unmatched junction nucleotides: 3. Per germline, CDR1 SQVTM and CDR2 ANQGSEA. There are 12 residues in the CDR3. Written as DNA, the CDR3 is TGCAGCGTTGGAAGACAGGGCTACGAGCAGTACTTC. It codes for CSVGRQGYEQYF.

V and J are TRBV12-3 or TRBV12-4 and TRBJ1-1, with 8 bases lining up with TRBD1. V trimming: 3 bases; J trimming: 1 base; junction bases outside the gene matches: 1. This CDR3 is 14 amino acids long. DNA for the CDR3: TGTGCCAGCAGTTTGACAGGGGCGAACACTGAAGCTTTCTTT. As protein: CASSLTGANTEAFF.

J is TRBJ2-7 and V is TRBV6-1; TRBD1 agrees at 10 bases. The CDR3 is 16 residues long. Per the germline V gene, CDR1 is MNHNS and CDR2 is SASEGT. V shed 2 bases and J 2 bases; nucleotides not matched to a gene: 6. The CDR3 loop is CASSEYIGQGAYEQYF. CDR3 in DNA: TGTGCCAGCAGTGAATATATCGGACAGGGGGCCTACGAGCAGTACTTC.

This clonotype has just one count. In DNA, the CDR3 is TGTGCCAGCAGCGTCGGACTAGCGGGAAGCACAGATACGCAGTATTTT. Its protein product is CASSVGLAGSTDTQYF. The chain carries TRBV13 and TRBJ2-3; TRBD2 matches at 12 bases. Germline V gene data show CDR1 as PRHDT and CDR2 as FYEKMQ (reference sequence). The ends lost 5 bases at V and 0 bases at J; junction bases unmatched: 3. The CDR3 sequence is 16 residues long.

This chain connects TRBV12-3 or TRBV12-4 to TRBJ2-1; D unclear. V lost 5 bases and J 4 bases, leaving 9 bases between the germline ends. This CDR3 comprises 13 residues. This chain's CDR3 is CASSAGRYNEQFF. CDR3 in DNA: TGTGCCAGCAGTGCTGGACGGTACAATGAGCAGTTCTTC.

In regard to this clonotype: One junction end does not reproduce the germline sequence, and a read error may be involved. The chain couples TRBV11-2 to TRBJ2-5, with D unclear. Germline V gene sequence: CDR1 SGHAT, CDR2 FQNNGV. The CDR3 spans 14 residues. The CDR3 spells CASSIEWRQETQYF. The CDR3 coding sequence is TGTGCCAGCAGCATAGAATGGCGCCAAGAGACCCAGTACTTC.

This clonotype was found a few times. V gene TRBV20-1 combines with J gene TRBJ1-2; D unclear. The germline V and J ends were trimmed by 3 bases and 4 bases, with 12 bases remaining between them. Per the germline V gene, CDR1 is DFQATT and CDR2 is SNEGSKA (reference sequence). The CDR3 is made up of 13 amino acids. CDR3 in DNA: TGCAGTGCTAGGGGCGGGTCCAGCTATGGCTACACCTTC. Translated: CSARGGSSYGYTF.

The chain's CDR3 is CSVGQGINEQYF. In nucleotides, the CDR3 is TGCAGCGTGGGACAGGGAATCAACGAGCAGTACTTC. V and J are TRBV29-1 and TRBJ2-7; 9 bases line up with TRBD1. Germline V lookup: CDR1 SQVTM, CDR2 ANQGSEA. The CDR3 has 12 amino acids. With 6 bases clipped from V and 5 bases from J, the junction kept 5 bases outside the gene matches.